These T cell receptor beta chains were read from a single sample in a study of sequential checkpoint blockade in melanoma. TCRdb's copy holds only in-frame clones and misses some; the assay was immunoSEQ multiplex PCR. The table has about 40,000 clones, roughly 90% seen once; the top ten hold about 12%. Sequences were derived from CD8+ T cells sorted from blood (inferred from file names), sampled from a patient given nivolumab and ipilimumab in sequence. Receptors originate from a human donor with melanoma. Both conserved end residues are part of each CDR3. The D gene is left open where the match is weak. Some rows mark clone size as missing; the rest say once, few, many or name a class of expanded clone.

cdr3_nt cdr3_aa d_call clone_size j_call v_call
TGCGCCAGCAGCCAGAGGACAGCGGATCAGCCCCAGCATTTT CASSQRTADQPQHF . . TRBJ1-5 TRBV4-1
TGCGCCAGCAGCTTGGTGGGGCAGGGCCGCCAAGAGACCCAGTACTTC CASSLVGQGRQETQYF . . TRBJ2-5 TRBV5-1
TGTGCCAGCAATCCTACAGCGGCGAGTAACACCATATATTTT CASNPTAASNTIYF . medium-sized TRBJ1-3 TRBV5-5
TGTGCCAGCAGTTGGGTTAGCGGGATCTACAATGAGCAGTTCTTC CASSWVSGIYNEQFF TRBD2 . TRBJ2-1 TRBV27
TGTGCCAGCAGCCTTAGCACAGGGGGCACACCTAATGAAAAACTGTTTTTT CASSLSTGGTPNEKLFF TRBD1 few TRBJ1-4 TRBV7-6
TGTGCCAGCAGCTTGGTTGAGGACACAGATACGCAGTATTTT CASSLVEDTDTQYF . . TRBJ2-3 TRBV5-4
TGTGCCAGTAGCCCAAATTCGAACACTGAAGCTTTCTTT CASSPNSNTEAFF . . TRBJ1-1 TRBV19
TGTGCCAGTAGTATAAGCGGGAGCAATGAGCAGTTCTTC CASSISGSNEQFF TRBD2 . TRBJ2-1 TRBV19
TGTGCCAGCAGTTTATCGGGCAGCTCTTTGGGGCAGTTCTTC CASSLSGSSLGQFF . . TRBJ2-1 TRBV27
TGTGCCAGTAGTTTGCGGGACCAAGCCGCGAACACCGGGGAGCTGTTTTTT CASSLRDQAANTGELFF . . TRBJ2-2 TRBV19
TGTGCCAGCCGGGGGACTAGTAATGCCGGGGAGCTGTTTTTT CASRGTSNAGELFF TRBD2 . TRBJ2-2 TRBV5-4
TGTGCCAGTAGGATGGGGACTTCTGGGGCCAACGTCCTGACTTTC CASRMGTSGANVLTF . . TRBJ2-6 TRBV19
TGTGCCACCAGCACTCCATCGGGACAGCTCCTCGGGCAGTACTTC CATSTPSGQLLGQYF TRBD1 . TRBJ2-7 TRBV15
TGTGCCAGCAGCTTAGGACGACAGGGCTCCAATCAGCCCCAGCATTTT CASSLGRQGSNQPQHF TRBD1 . TRBJ1-5 TRBV11-2
TGTGCCAGCACCTCACCGCTACAGGGTGGAGCTGGAAACACCATATATTTT CASTSPLQGGAGNTIYF . few TRBJ1-3 TRBV7-6
TGCGCCAGCCGGTCATTCGGAGTCTACGAGCAGTACTTC CASRSFGVYEQYF . . TRBJ2-7 TRBV10-2